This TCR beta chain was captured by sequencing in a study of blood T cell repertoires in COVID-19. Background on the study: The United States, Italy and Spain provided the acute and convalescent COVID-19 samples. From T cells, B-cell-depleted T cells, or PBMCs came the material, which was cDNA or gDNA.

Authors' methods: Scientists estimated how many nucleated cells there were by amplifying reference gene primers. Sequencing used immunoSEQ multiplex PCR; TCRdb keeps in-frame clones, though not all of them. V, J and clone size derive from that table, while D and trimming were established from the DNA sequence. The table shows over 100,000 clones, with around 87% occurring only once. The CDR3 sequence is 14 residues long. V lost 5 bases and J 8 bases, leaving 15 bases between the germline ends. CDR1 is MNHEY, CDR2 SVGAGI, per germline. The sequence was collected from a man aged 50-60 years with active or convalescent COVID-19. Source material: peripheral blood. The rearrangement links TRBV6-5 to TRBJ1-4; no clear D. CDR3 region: CASSPSGPKEKLFF. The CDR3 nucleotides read TGTGCCAGCAGTCCGTCAGGTCCGAAAGAAAAACTGTTTTTT.